The 3 T cell receptor beta chains below come from one sample, sequenced in a study of cytomegalovirus exposure and HLA in healthy donors (dated 2017 in TCRdb). The protocol used for the library was the immunoSEQ multiplex PCR assay. The multiplex PCR relied on a mix of 60 forward primers for TCR Vbeta segments and 13 reverse primers for TCR Jbeta segments. TCRdb obtained this table from immuneACCESS and retained in-frame rearrangements with V and J assigned. These tables miss some clones; where compared with another copy, unresolved V genes account for less than half of the shortfall, and the remainder is unexplained. The sample data list 100,000 or so clones, and 77% of these were observed just once. The ten largest clonotypes hold approximately 11% of the sample. Sequences were obtained from PBMCs. The receptors come from a man in his forties in good health and CMV-seropositive.

The chain couples TRBV19 to TRBJ2-7, with D tentatively TRBD1 (7 bases). Germline values: CDR1 LNHDA, CDR2 SQIVND (reference sequence). The ends were cut back, 7 bases at V and 2 bases at J, with 18 bases in the middle. This CDR3 is built from 15 residues. CDR3: CASTEGAGGTYEQYF. The CDR3 DNA sequence: TGTGCCAGTACCGAGGGGGCAGGGGGGACCTACGAGCAGTACTTC.

This sequence joins TRBV10-2 and TRBJ1-5; D uncertain. V lost 6 bases, J lost 1 base, and 7 bases lay in between. There are 13 residues in the CDR3. CDR1 is WSHSY, CDR2 SAAADI, per germline. CDR3 DNA: TGCGCCAGCAGCGGGGAGAGCAATCAGCCCCAGCATTTT. The encoded protein is CASSGESNQPQHF.

V is TRBV29-1 and J is TRBJ2-1; the D gene is possibly TRBD1 (7 bases). The V gene lost 4 bases and the J gene lost 9 bases, with 13 bases spanning the gap. The germline V gene has CDR1 SQVTM and CDR2 ANQGSEA. The CDR3 spans 12 residues. CDR3 loop: CSVAGTAGEQFF. CDR3 nucleotide sequence: TGCAGCGTTGCGGGGACAGCGGGTGAGCAGTTCTTC.